The 8 T cell receptor beta chains reported below all come from one sample, sequenced in a study of technical replicates of blood from four donors. Profiled with immunoSEQ multiplex PCR; TCRdb holds only in-frame clones, not every one. Among 79,000 or so clones listed, 85% to 95% were seen once. Sequencing was done on a sample of T cells isolated from PBMCs. The receptor source for this set is a human donor in good health.

This clone was seen a single time. The chain employs TRBV6-1 and TRBJ1-2; TRBD1 might be the D (5 bases). This CDR3 comprises 13 residues. The V end lost 4 bases, the J end lost 4 bases, and 10 bases lay between the germline ends. From germline, CDR1 is MNHNS and CDR2 SASEGT. The DNA for the CDR3 is TGTGCCAGCAGTGTCAGGGAAAGCTATGGCTACACCTTC. It is translated as CASSVRESYGYTF.

Remarks on this clone: The same CDR3 also results from other DNA sequences found in this sample. The gene calls are TRBV6-5 and TRBJ2-3; D not certain. Germline V gives CDR1 MNHEY, CDR2 SVGAGI. Trimming pared 0 bases from V and 6 bases from J, leaving 4 bases between. The length of the CDR3 is 12 residues. The chain's CDR3 is CASSYSRDTQYF. CDR3 nucleotide sequence: TGTGCCAGCAGTTACTCGCGGGATACGCAGTATTTT.

The genes are TRBV9 and TRBJ2-3, with D perhaps TRBD1 (5 bases). CDR3 length: 14 amino acids. The V end lost 0 bases, the J end lost 4 bases, and 9 bases lay between the germline ends. From germline, CDR1 is SGDLS and CDR2 YYNGEE. CDR3 coding DNA: TGTGCCAGCAGCGTAGAGGACACTCCAGATACGCAGTATTTT. Protein sequence: CASSVEDTPDTQYF.

The V and J genes are TRBV7-8 and TRBJ2-5; D unclear. Germline V gene sequence: CDR1 SGHVS, CDR2 FQNEAQ. Trimming took off 4 bases at V and 1 base at J, with 10 bases between the two ends. This CDR3 is 14 amino acids long. The DNA for the CDR3 is TGTGCCAGCAGCTCAGGTCCGTCCCAAGAGACCCAGTACTTC. Protein: CASSSGPSQETQYF.

This rearrangement joins TRBV14 to TRBJ1-3, with D possibly TRBD1 on 6 matching bases. This CDR3 comprises 17 residues. V lost 0 bases and J 0 bases, leaving 12 bases between the germline ends. In germline, CDR1 is SGHDN, CDR2 FVKESK. As DNA, the CDR3 is TGTGCCAGCAGCCAAGACACAGGGTTCAACTCTGGAAACACCATATATTTT. Its protein is CASSQDTGFNSGNTIYF.

The chain employs TRBV20-1 and TRBJ1-1; D unresolved. This CDR3 spans 11 amino acids. Trimming removed 7 bases from V and 3 bases from J, with 9 bases in between. Looked up from germline, CDR1 is DFQATT and CDR2 is SNEGSKA (reference sequence). The CDR3, as DNA: TGCAGTGGCCCGGGGTACACTGAAGCTTTCTTT. It is translated as CSGPGYTEAFF.

This chain joins TRBV18 and TRBJ2-3; D might be TRBD2 (6 bases). Trimming left V 3 bases short and J 6 bases short, with 10 bases between. The CDR3 length is 13 residues. Germline V gene sequence: CDR1 KGHSH, CDR2 LQKENI. Here the CDR3 reads CASSPSGSDTQYF. Here the CDR3 DNA reads TGTGCCAGCTCACCGTCCGGGAGCGATACGCAGTATTTT.

On this clone itself: A read error may produce the germline difference seen at one junction end. The J gene is TRBJ1-4, the V gene TRBV23-1; no clear D. TRBV23-1 is designated an ORF whose function remains uncertain. The CDR3 length is 17 residues. The DNA of the CDR3 is TGCGCCAGCAGTCACCCCAACAGTTCAACGTCTAAAGAAAAACTGTTTTTT. It codes for CASSHPNSSTSKEKLFF.